The present T cell receptor beta chain was sequenced within a study of neoadjuvant anti-PD-1 for oral cavity cancer. Study background: Non-progressing patients received a fourth nivolumab dose near day 43, then surgery on days 50-56.

The CDR3 spans 16 residues. Germline trimming cut 1 base from V and 7 bases from J; bases unmatched to any gene: 8. Germline V lookup: CDR1 SGHNT, CDR2 YYREEE (reference sequence). Most PBMC samples had 480 ng input DNA in six replicates. Libraries were prepared by immunoSEQ multiplex PCR; TCRdb keeps only in-frame clonotypes and omits some of them. The sample yields some 15,000 clones, 55% to 70% seen once. Patients were newly diagnosed with stage II-IVA oral cavity squamous cell carcinoma without prior systemic or radiation treatment. No culture or expansion preceded analysis of these blood cells. The chain has TRBV5-4 and TRBJ2-1; 10 positions match TRBD2. This clonotype originated in a person between 40 and 80 years old with oral cavity squamous cell carcinoma. The sample in question was PBMCs, obtained before nivolumab (anti-PD-1) treatment. The CDR3 region has the DNA TGTGCCAGCAGCTTGTGGGCTAGCGGGAGTCGGAATGAGCAGTTCTTC. It yields the protein CASSLWASGSRNEQFF.